This TCR beta chain emerged from a study of radiotherapy plus CTLA-4 blockade in lung cancer. Study-wide background: Disease control reached over 30%, with objective responses in over 15%. Study-level results: Best predicting response, reportedly, were early blood T cell clone dynamics, with interferon-beta. There was expansion of tumor-derived TCR clones in blood after radiotherapy plus ipilimumab.

Measured with immunoSEQ multiplex PCR; TCRdb has only the in-frame clones, and not every one. The table has 55,000 to 80,000 clones, roughly 84% seen once. Those with chemo-refractory metastatic non-small-cell lung cancer were treated with focal radiation combined with CTLA-4 blockade using ipilimumab. Regarding this clone: What it binds is not known.

Trimming took off 1 base at V and 7 bases at J, with 11 bases between the two ends. CDR1 and CDR2 (germline): PRHDT, FYEKMQ (reference sequence). The CDR3 covers 13 residues. Sequencing used peripheral blood, obtained from a patient treated with radiotherapy plus ipilimumab. This receptor was obtained from a human donor with non-small cell lung cancer that progressed on radiotherapy plus ipilimumab. This chain connects TRBV13 to TRBJ2-7; a weak D match, TRBD1 (5 bases). This CDR3 is CASSLVLSGEQYF. The CDR3 DNA follows: TGTGCCAGCAGCTTAGTCCTGTCAGGGGAGCAGTACTTC. The complete variable domain, with remaining parts taken from reference TRBV13 and TRBJ2-7, reads AAGVIQSPRHLIKEKRETATLKCYPIPRHDTVYWYQQGPGQDPQFLISFYEKMQSDKGSIPDRFSAQQFSDYHSELNMSSLELGDSALYFCASSLVLSGEQYFGPGTRLTVT.